One T cell receptor (beta chain) is described in this entry. Naive CD8 isolation took CD45RO-negative cells positively selected for CCR7 and excluded terminally differentiated effector memory CD45RA+ cells. Healthy HIV-negative adults with no recent acute infections or vaccinations were recruited as donors. The CDR3 extends over 17 amino acids. Germline assignment: CDR1 SGDLS and CDR2 YYNGEE. Trimming pared 0 bases from V and 2 bases from J, leaving 16 bases between. This record belongs to a study of shared clonotypes between healthy human individuals. Background on the study: The study used three CD4 naive, three CD4 memory, two CD8 naive and one CD8 memory plate per donor.

Genomic DNA of every subset was divided equally among multiple immunoSEQ plates. It was about 210 ng DNA, some 30,000 T cell genomes, that sorted-subset replicate PCRs used. Assay: immunoSEQ multiplex PCR; the TCRdb copy retains only in-frame clones and omits some. In the table there are about 600,000 clones, just under 97% of which are singletons. The rearrangement links TRBV9 to TRBJ2-3, with D maybe TRBD2 (5 bases). Sequencing was performed on naive CD8+ T cells sorted from blood. The sequence was obtained from a woman in her 30s in good health. CDR3: CASSVDRRGINTDTQYF. The CDR3 bases are TGTGCCAGCAGCGTAGACCGTCGAGGGATCAACACAGATACGCAGTATTTT.